The 29 T cell receptor beta chains listed next were all sequenced from one sample in a study of T cells in tuberculosis. This table comes from immunoSEQ multiplex PCR, and its TCRdb copy is limited to in-frame clones, with some not included. The table has 25,000 to 40,000 clones, about 90% seen once. Input material: PBMCs. Receptors originate from a donor between 5 and 29 years old with latent tuberculosis or without tuberculosis infection. Some clones in this sample may be carry-over from other donors' samples.

This clone was picked up one time. The chain is built from TRBV30 and TRBJ2-1; TRBD1 matches 9 bases. The length of the CDR3 is 15 residues. With V trimmed by 0 bases and J by 1 base, 1 base remained unmatched. Germline CDR1 and CDR2: GTSNPN and SVGIG (reference sequence). The CDR3 region has the DNA TGTGCCTGGAGTGTAGGGACAGGGTCCTACAATGAGCAGTTCTTC. As protein: CAWSVGTGSYNEQFF.

The chain couples TRBV9 to TRBJ1-1, with D perhaps TRBD1 (5 bases). Germline values: CDR1 SGDLS, CDR2 YYNGEE. This CDR3 has 12 amino acids. The V end was cut by 2 bases, the J end by 7 bases, with 9 bases between. The CDR3 bases are TGTGCCAGCAGCGTCCTGGGGGGTGAAGCTTTCTTT. Its translation: CASSVLGGEAFF.

The rearrangement joins TRBV11-2 to TRBJ2-7; 9 nucleotides align to TRBD1. CDR1 and CDR2 (germline): SGHAT, FQNNGV. V lost 4 bases to trimming and J lost 6 bases; unmatched junction nucleotides: 4. The CDR3 extends over 13 amino acids. The CDR3 region has the DNA TGTGCCAGCAGCTGGACAGGGGCGGGCGAGCAGTACTTC. It encodes CASSWTGAGEQYF.

The chain joins TRBV7-9 to TRBJ2-5, with TRBD1 matching over 8 bases. V lost 5 bases and J lost 7; bases outside the gene matches: 9. The CDR3 spans 14 residues. CDR1 is SEHNR, CDR2 FQNEAQ, per germline (reference sequence). CDR3 in amino acids: CASSPGQGVGTQYF. CDR3 nucleotides: TGTGCCAGCAGCCCCGGACAGGGAGTTGGGACCCAGTACTTC.

This clone was detected only a few times. The chain recombines TRBV30 with TRBJ2-7; 7 bases match TRBD1. The length of the CDR3 is 13 residues. In germline, CDR1 is GTSNPN, CDR2 SVGIG (reference sequence). With V trimmed by 5 bases and J by 5 bases, 9 bases remained unmatched. For the CDR3, the DNA is TGTGCCTGGGAGACAGGGCGCGGCCACGAGCAGTACTTC. As protein: CAWETGRGHEQYF.

The J gene is TRBJ2-1, the V gene TRBV5-1; 7 bases agree with TRBD2. CDR3 size: 14 residues. Germline CDR1 SGHRS, CDR2 YFSETQ. V shed 6 bases and J 3 bases; nucleotides not matched to a gene: 6. CDR3 DNA: TGCGCCAGCAAAGGCGGGGGAGACTACAATGAGCAGTTCTTC. Translated: CASKGGGDYNEQFF.

The V and J genes are TRBV7-9 and TRBJ2-7; 8 nucleotides line up with TRBD1. There are 15 residues in the CDR3. V was pared by 3 bases and J by 2 bases, with 6 bases of the junction left unmatched. The germline V gene encodes CDR1 SEHNR and CDR2 FQNEAQ (reference sequence). CDR3 protein: CASSFSRGQAYEQYF. In DNA form, the CDR3 reads TGTGCCAGCAGCTTCAGTCGGGGACAGGCCTACGAGCAGTACTTC.

This chain uses TRBV4-1 with TRBJ2-7; 7 bases fit TRBD1. Per germline, CDR1 MGHRA and CDR2 YSYEKL. The CDR3 runs 13 residues. V gave up 4 bases and J gave up 6 bases; unmatched junction bases: 6. The CDR3 nucleotides read TGCGCCAGCAGCCTGACTCAGGGGGTCGAGCAGTACTTC. Translation: CASSLTQGVEQYF.

CDR3 sequence reads: CASSSRDSGGYYEQYF. Here the CDR3 DNA reads TGTGCCAGCAGCTCTCGGGACAGCGGGGGGTACTACGAGCAGTACTTC. This chain joins TRBV7-9 and TRBJ2-7; 9 nucleotides line up with TRBD2. Trimming cost V 4 bases and J 3 bases; bases outside gene matches: 10. This CDR3 contains 16 residues. Germline V gene sequence: CDR1 SEHNR, CDR2 FQNEAQ (reference sequence).

The chain employs TRBV7-9 and TRBJ2-7; maybe TRBD1 (6 bases). The V and J ends lost 2 bases and 9 bases respectively, with 17 bases between them. The CDR3 loop spans 14 amino acids. Germline values: CDR1 SEHNR, CDR2 FQNEAQ (reference sequence). CDR3 DNA: TGTGCCAGCAGCTTAATCCCCGAGCAGGGGAGGCAGTACTTC. Translation: CASSLIPEQGRQYF.

The genes are TRBV2 and TRBJ1-1, with D perhaps TRBD1 (6 bases). The V end lost 6 bases, the J end lost 11 bases, and 16 bases lay between the germline ends. Germline V CDR1 and CDR2: SNHLY, FYNNEI. This CDR3 has 12 residues. CDR3 protein: CASRVGGVEAFF. The CDR3 region has the DNA TGTGCCAGCAGAGTAGGGGGAGTGGAGGCTTTCTTT.

The sample holds one count of this clone. The CDR3 spells CATRAKEVKDEKLFF. CDR3 sequence (DNA): TGTGCCACCCGGGCCAAGGAGGTCAAGGATGAAAAACTGTTTTTT. The gene calls are TRBV10-3 and TRBJ1-4; D not certain. V gave up 10 bases and J gave up 6 bases, with 21 bases separating them. There are 15 residues in the CDR3. Germline-derived CDR1 and CDR2 are ENHRY and SYGVKD.

The CDR3 DNA sequence: TGTGCCAGCAGTCTGGACAGGGTCAATCAGCCCCAGCATTTT. This gives the protein CASSLDRVNQPQHF. The chain recombines TRBV6-5 with TRBJ1-5; 8 bases are a match to TRBD1. Unmatched junction bases numbered 3, after V lost 5 bases and J lost 3 bases. Germline CDR1 reads MNHEY; CDR2 reads SVGAGI. The CDR3 is 14 residues long.

The CDR3 coding sequence is TGTGCCAGCAGTGAAGTCGGCGGGTCGGCGAGCGGCTACACCTTC. Protein sequence: CASSEVGGSASGYTF. The V gene is TRBV6-1, the J gene TRBJ1-2; D remains unclear. CDR3 length equals 15 residues. V was trimmed by 1 base and J by 8 bases, leaving 17 bases between them. Germline V gene sequence: CDR1 MNHNS, CDR2 SASEGT.

This chain links TRBV5-4 with TRBJ2-1; 7 bases map to TRBD2. The V and J ends lost 9 bases and 0 bases, in that order; junction bases with no gene match: 9. CDR3 length: 15 residues. Germline V CDR1 and CDR2: SGHNT, YYREEE (reference sequence). CDR3: CATRAGGSSYNEQFF. DNA of the CDR3: TGTGCCACCAGGGCCGGGGGGAGCTCCTACAATGAGCAGTTCTTC. The variable domain in full, completed from reference TRBV5-4 and TRBJ2-1, reads ETGVTQSPTHLIKTRGQQVTLRCSSQSGHNTVSWYQQALGQGPQFIFQYYREEENGRGNFPPRFSGLQFPNYSSELNVNALELDDSALYLCATRAGGSSYNEQFFGPGTRLTVL.

The rearrangement joins TRBV5-5 to TRBJ1-2; D is uncertain. The CDR3 covers 13 residues. Germline CDR1 reads SGHKS; CDR2 reads YYEKEE (reference sequence). V was pared by 0 bases and J by 2 bases, with 5 bases between. In DNA form, the CDR3 reads TGTGCCAGCAGCTTGGACAGCAACTATGGCTACACCTTC. Its translation is CASSLDSNYGYTF.

The chain combines TRBV27 with TRBJ2-7; possibly TRBD2 for D (6 bases). With 5 bases removed from V and 4 bases from J, the gap between germline ends came to 12 bases. This CDR3 is built from 13 residues. From germline, CDR1 is MNHEY and CDR2 SMNVEV (reference sequence). This chain's CDR3 is CASSPGLSYEQYF. As DNA, the CDR3 is TGTGCCAGCAGTCCGGGACTTTCATACGAGCAGTACTTC.

The chain is built from TRBV10-2 and TRBJ1-1, with 9 bases fitting TRBD1. This CDR3 is 16 amino acids long. V lost 3 bases, J lost 0 bases, and 5 bases stayed unmatched. Germline V gives CDR1 WSHSY, CDR2 SAAADI. CDR3 loop: CASSDGTGFMNTEAFF. The CDR3 nucleotides read TGCGCCAGCAGTGACGGGACAGGGTTTATGAACACTGAAGCTTTCTTT.

The rearrangement uses TRBV10-3 and TRBJ1-1; tentative D call: TRBD1 (6 bases). CDR1 is ENHRY and CDR2 is SYGVKD in the germline V gene. The V end was cut by 9 bases, the J end by 0 bases, with 11 bases between. The length of the CDR3 is 13 residues. The CDR3, as DNA: TGTGCCATTTTGGACAGTTTGAACACTGAAGCTTTCTTT. Residues: CAILDSLNTEAFF.

The chain recombines TRBV5-6 with TRBJ2-6; D may be TRBD1 (6 bases). The CDR3 is made up of 16 amino acids. V was clipped by 4 bases and J by 0 bases, with 11 bases between them. Germline CDR1 and CDR2: SGHDT and YYEEEE. The DNA of the CDR3 is TGTGCCAGCAGCCGAAGGACAGTCTCTGGGGCCAACGTCCTGACTTTC. This codes for CASSRRTVSGANVLTF.

This clone came up once. At one of its ends the junction is not consistent with the germline gene, which may arise from a read error. J is TRBJ2-1 and V is TRBV7-9; TRBD2 matches 10 bases. There are 16 residues in the CDR3. Per germline, CDR1 SEHNR and CDR2 FQNEAQ (reference sequence). The CDR3: CASSLAGVPPYNEQFF. Written as DNA, the CDR3 is TGTGCCAGCAGCCTAGCGGGAGTACCCCCCTACAATGAGCAGTTCTTC.

Here the CDR3 DNA reads TGCGCCAGCAGCCAAGATCGGGGACAGGGGAATAAAAACATTCAGTACTTC. Protein product: CASSQDRGQGNKNIQYF. The V and J genes are TRBV4-1 and TRBJ2-4; TRBD1 matches 10 bases. J lost 4 bases, V lost 0 bases, and 6 bases had no gene match. The CDR3 loop spans 17 amino acids. Germline loops: CDR1 MGHRA, CDR2 YSYEKL.

The chain couples TRBV5-1 to TRBJ1-2; TRBD1 aligns across 12 bases. The germline V gene has CDR1 SGHRS and CDR2 YFSETQ. This CDR3 has 15 residues. Trimming took 3 bases from V and 3 from J; bases not matched to a gene: 3. Here the CDR3 reads CASSWGQGAYYGYTF. CDR3 nucleotide sequence: TGCGCCAGCAGCTGGGGACAGGGGGCTTACTATGGCTACACCTTC. Full variable domain (outside the CDR3, taken from reference TRBV5-1 and TRBJ1-2): KAGVTQTPRYLIKTRGQQVTLSCSPISGHRSVSWYQQTPGQGLQFLFEYFSETQRNKGNFPGRFSGRQFSNSRSEMNVSTLELGDSALYLCASSWGQGAYYGYTFGSGTRLTVV.

The chain couples TRBV5-1 to TRBJ1-1, with D perhaps matching TRBD1 (5 bases). CDR3 size: 15 residues. V lost 0 bases and J 2 bases, leaving 11 bases between the germline ends. The germline V gene encodes CDR1 SGHRS and CDR2 YFSETQ. In DNA form, the CDR3 reads TGCGCCAGCAGCTTGGCGCAGGGTGGTAACACTGAAGCTTTCTTT. This sequence encodes CASSLAQGGNTEAFF.

This chain connects TRBV4-1 to TRBJ2-7, with 7 bases that match TRBD1. This CDR3 region has 14 residues. Germline V lookup: CDR1 MGHRA, CDR2 YSYEKL. J lost 5 bases, V lost 1 base, and 5 bases had no gene match. The CDR3 DNA sequence: TGCGCCAGCAGCCAAGTCGAGGGGGCTAACGAGCAGTACTTC. Its protein is CASSQVEGANEQYF.

This clone was detected a few times. This rearrangement joins TRBV2 to TRBJ2-3; 13 nucleotides match TRBD2. The CDR3 covers 16 residues. Germline V CDR1 and CDR2: SNHLY, FYNNEI. V trimming: 6 bases; J trimming: 0 bases; junction bases outside the gene matches: 3. CDR3 bases: TGTGCCAGCAGCAAGGGACTAGCGGGGAGCACAGATACGCAGTATTTT. It specifies CASSKGLAGSTDTQYF.

In its sample, this clone was seen a few times. The V gene is TRBV10-1, the J gene TRBJ2-7, with TRBD2 as a possible D gene (5 bases). The CDR3 length is 13 residues. Germline CDR1 reads WNHNN; CDR2 reads SYGVQD (reference sequence). Trimming shortened V by 3 bases and J by 5 bases, and 11 bases separated the two germline ends. The CDR3 here is CASSEVGANEQYF. In nucleotides, the CDR3 is TGCGCCAGCAGTGAAGTGGGAGCTAACGAGCAGTACTTC.

V and J are TRBV9 and TRBJ2-3; 7 bases map to TRBD2. Germline assignment: CDR1 SGDLS and CDR2 YYNGEE. V lost 3 bases to trimming and J lost 6 bases; unmatched junction nucleotides: 13. This CDR3 is built from 16 residues. CDR3 sequence: CASSGGGSPPVDTQYF. The CDR3 nucleotides are TGTGCCAGCAGCGGGGGGGGGTCCCCACCGGTGGATACGCAGTATTTT.

The J gene is TRBJ1-1, the V gene TRBV30; 7 bases match TRBD1. Trimming removed 2 bases from V and 0 bases from J; junction bases left unmatched: 15. This CDR3 contains 18 residues. Germline V CDR1 and CDR2: GTSNPN, SVGIG (reference sequence). The CDR3 here is CAWSLRSRDSKLNTEAFF. The CDR3 nucleotides read TGTGCCTGGAGTCTAAGATCCCGGGACAGTAAATTGAACACTGAAGCTTTCTTT. The variable domain in full, with the rest retrieved from reference TRBV30 and TRBJ1-1, is SQTIHQWPATLVQPVGSPLSLECTVEGTSNPNLYWYRQAAGRGLQLLFYSVGIGQISSEVPQNLSASRPQDRQFILSSKKLLLSDSGFYLCAWSLRSRDSKLNTEAFFGQGTRLTVV.